Below, one T cell receptor beta chain is given with its context. Sequencing used immunoSEQ multiplex PCR; TCRdb keeps in-frame clones, though not all of them. The table has about 160,000 clones, roughly 77% seen once. The entry originates in a study of cytotoxic CD8 clonotypes in ibrutinib-treated CLL. Frozen-stored PBMCs produced approximately 1.9 micrograms of genomic DNA for TCR beta libraries. CDR3 length: 18 residues. V lost 2 bases to trimming and J lost 7 bases, with 23 bases between them. Germline V gene data show CDR1 as MDHEN and CDR2 as SYDVKM. The chain recombines TRBV28 with TRBJ1-4, with D tentatively TRBD1 (5 bases). The specimen was PBMCs, collected after 12 months of ibrutinib treatment. This clonotype originated in a human donor with chronic lymphocytic leukemia. The CDR3 nucleotides read TGTGCCAGCAGTTTAGCCTACGCCTCAGGGCTCATCTTTGAAAAACTGTTTTTT. Its translation: CASSLAYASGLIFEKLFF.